What follows describes a single T cell receptor beta chain. This entry belongs to a study of Ad26.COV2.S vaccination and SARS-CoV-2 variants. The data were produced by immunoSEQ multiplex PCR, yet TCRdb's version contains in-frame clones alone and is incomplete. The repertoire holds roughly 92,000 clones, with approximately 86% as singletons. The material was peripheral blood, obtained after recovery from COVID-19. This sequence was found in a human donor who had recovered from COVID-19.

CDR3 bases: TGTGCCGGCAGGACTAGCGGGAACACCGGGGAGCTGTTTTTT. It codes for CAGRTSGNTGELFF. This chain links TRBV19 with TRBJ1-3, with 10 bases matching TRBD2. The DNA end is a closer match to TRBJ2-2, so the J assignment may be wrong. Germline V CDR1 and CDR2: LNHDA, SQIVND (reference sequence). CDR3 length equals 14 residues.